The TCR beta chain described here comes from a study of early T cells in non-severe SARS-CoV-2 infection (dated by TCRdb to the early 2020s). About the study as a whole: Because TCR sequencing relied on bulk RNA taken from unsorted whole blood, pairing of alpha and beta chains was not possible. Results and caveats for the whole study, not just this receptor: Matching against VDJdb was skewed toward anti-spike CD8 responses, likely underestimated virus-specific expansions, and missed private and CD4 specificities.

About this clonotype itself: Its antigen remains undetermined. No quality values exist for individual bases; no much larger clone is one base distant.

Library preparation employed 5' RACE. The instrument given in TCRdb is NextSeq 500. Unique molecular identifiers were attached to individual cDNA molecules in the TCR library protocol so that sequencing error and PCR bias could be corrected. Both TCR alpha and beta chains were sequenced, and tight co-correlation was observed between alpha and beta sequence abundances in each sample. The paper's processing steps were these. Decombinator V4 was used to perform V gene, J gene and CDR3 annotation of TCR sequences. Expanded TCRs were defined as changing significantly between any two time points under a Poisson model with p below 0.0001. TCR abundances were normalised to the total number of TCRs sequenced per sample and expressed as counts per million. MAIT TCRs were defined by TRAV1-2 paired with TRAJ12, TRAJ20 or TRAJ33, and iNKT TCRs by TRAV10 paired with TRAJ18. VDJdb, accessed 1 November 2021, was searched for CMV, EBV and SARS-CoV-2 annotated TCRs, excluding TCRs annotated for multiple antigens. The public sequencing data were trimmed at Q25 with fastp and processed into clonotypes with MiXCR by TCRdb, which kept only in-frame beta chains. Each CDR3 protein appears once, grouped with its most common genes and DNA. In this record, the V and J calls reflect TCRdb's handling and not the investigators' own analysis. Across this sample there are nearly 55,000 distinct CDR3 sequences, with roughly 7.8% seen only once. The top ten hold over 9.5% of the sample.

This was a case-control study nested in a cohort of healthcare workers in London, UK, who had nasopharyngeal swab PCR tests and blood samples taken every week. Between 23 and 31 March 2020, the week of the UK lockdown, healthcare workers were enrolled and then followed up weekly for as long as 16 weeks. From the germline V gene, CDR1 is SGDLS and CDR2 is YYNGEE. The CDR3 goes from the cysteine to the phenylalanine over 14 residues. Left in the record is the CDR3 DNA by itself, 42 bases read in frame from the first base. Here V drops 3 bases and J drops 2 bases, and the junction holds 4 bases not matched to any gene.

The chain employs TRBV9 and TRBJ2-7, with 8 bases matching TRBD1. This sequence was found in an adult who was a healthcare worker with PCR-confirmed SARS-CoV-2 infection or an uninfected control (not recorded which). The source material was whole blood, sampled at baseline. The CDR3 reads CASSGGQGPYEQYF. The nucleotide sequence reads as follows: TGTGCCAGCAGCGGAGGACAGGGCCCCTACGAGCAGTACTTC.